This TCR beta chain appears in the sequencing data of a study of shared clonotypes between healthy human individuals. The study, taken as a whole, reports: Against clonotypes common to all four donors, non-shared ones had lower generation probabilities. How much donors shared clonotypes was expected to be affected by sequencing depth.

Deep-level settings were used for running the assay. In the original analysis: Because ImmunoSEQ provided only junction sequences with no quality scores, the filtering differed. Clones were sequenced by immunoSEQ multiplex PCR, and TCRdb holds only the in-frame ones, with some missing. V and J calls plus clone size are reproduced from that table; the DNA served to infer D and trimming. The sample gives more than 2 million clones, around 95% of which show up once; approximately 0.13% is in the top ten. Germline CDR1 reads SEHNR; CDR2 reads FQNEAQ (reference sequence). The CDR3 has 15 amino acids. The V gene lost 5 bases and the J gene lost 1 base, with 9 bases spanning the gap. Regarding this clone: What it binds is unknown.

This receptor was taken from a man between 18 and 35 years old in good health. The genes are TRBV7-9 and TRBJ1-6; D perhaps matches TRBD1 (6 bases). Sequenced input: naive CD4+ T cells sorted from blood. The sample's subset: CD45RA+ positively selected. CDR3 nucleotide sequence: TGTGCCAGCAGCCCGACAGGATCCTATAATTCACCCCTCCACTTT. Amino acid sequence: CASSPTGSYNSPLHF.